The 27 T cell receptor beta chains below were found in one sample sequenced in a study of post-analysis software for immune sequencing data. Study findings and constraints: Comparison of patients with controls showed about 5 TRBV segments more frequent in patients, TRBV5-6, TRBV5-1 and TRBV20-1 among them.

Included in the TCR beta cDNA libraries were unique molecular identifiers. TCRdb itself ran the PCR reads through MiXCR, one entry per CDR3 protein. The sample lists 150,000 to 200,000 distinct CDR3 sequences; about 30% were seen once. For these receptors, no antigen is known. The sequencing input was blood. These receptors originate from a girl aged 10-17 years with multiple sclerosis.

The table lists this clonotype with many counts. V is TRBV9 and J is TRBJ1-2; D is unresolved. Germline lookup yields CDR1 SGDLS and CDR2 YYNGEE. Trimming pared 0 bases from V and 5 bases from J, leaving 20 bases between. CDR3 length equals 17 residues. The CDR3 DNA reads as TGTGCCAGCAGCGTAGCCCCAACGACGGGGATCCCTTATGGCTACACCTTC. Protein: CASSVAPTTGIPYGYTF.

With respect to this clonotype: The junction does not match germline at one end; this may be a read error. The chain has TRBV10-3 and TRBJ1-2; D may be TRBD1 (5 bases). CDR1 is ENHRY and CDR2 is SYGVKD in the germline V gene. The CDR3 length is 13 residues. The CDR3 loop is CAVRESTFYGYTF. For the CDR3, the DNA is TGTGCCGTCAGGGAGTCCACCTTTTATGGCTACACCTTC.

The chain carries TRBV12-3 or TRBV12-4 and TRBJ2-1; TRBD2 is a possible D gene (6 bases). V lost 7 bases and J lost 6, with 19 bases in between. The length of the CDR3 is 15 residues. As DNA, the CDR3 is TGTGCCAGCAACCCGGGACTTCTAGCCGCCAATGAGCAGTTCTTC. Protein: CASNPGLLAANEQFF.

The chain is built from TRBV28 and TRBJ1-5, with D possibly being TRBD1 (6 bases). CDR1 MDHEN and CDR2 SYDVKM come from the germline V gene. There are 14 residues in the CDR3. The V end lost 6 bases, the J end lost 10 bases, and 19 bases lay between the germline ends. CDR3 region: CASRPDSPKGPQHF. CDR3 DNA sequence: TGTGCCAGCAGGCCGGACAGCCCTAAAGGACCCCAGCATTTT.

The V gene is TRBV3-1, the J gene TRBJ2-1; the match to TRBD2 covers 13 bases. The V gene end was trimmed by 2 bases and the J gene end by 6 bases; junction bases not matched to a gene: 4. CDR1 is LGHDT and CDR2 is YNNKEL in the germline V gene (reference sequence). CDR3 length equals 16 residues. CDR3 region: CASSQMTSGRSNEQFF. CDR3 bases: TGTGCCAGCAGCCAAATGACTAGCGGGAGGTCCAATGAGCAGTTCTTC.

Notes on this clonotype: A much more abundant neighbour one base away suggests this may be a read error. J is TRBJ2-5 and V is TRBV5-1; D might be TRBD1 or TRBD2, each matching 5 bases. This CDR3 has 15 amino acids. Germline V CDR1 and CDR2: SGHRS, YFSETQ. The CDR3 nucleotides read TGCGCCGGCAGCTACTCCGGGGCCTATCAAGAGACCCAGTACTTC. Translating gives CAGSYSGAYQETQYF. Looking up the rest from reference TRBV5-1 and TRBJ2-5 gives the full variable domain: KAGVTQTPRYLIKTRGQQVTLSCSPISGHRSVSWYQQTPGQGLQFLFEYFSETQRNKGNFPGRFSGRQFSNSRSEMNVSTLELGDSALYLCAGSYSGAYQETQYFGPGTRLLVL.

This clonotype was recorded many times. This sequence joins TRBV15 and TRBJ2-1; 9 nucleotides align to TRBD1. CDR3 size: 15 residues. V shed 1 base, J shed 6 bases, and the junction held 4 bases outside the gene matches. Per the germline V gene, CDR1 is LNHNV and CDR2 is YYDKDF (reference sequence). CDR3 coding DNA: TGTGCCACCAGCAGAGGGGGACAGGGACCCAATGAGCAGTTCTTC. Its translation is CATSRGGQGPNEQFF.

There are a few counts of this clonotype. This sequence joins TRBV7-9 and TRBJ2-1; 8 bases are shared with TRBD2. CDR1 and CDR2 from the germline V gene are SEHNR and FQNEAQ (reference sequence). J lost 6 bases, V lost 2 bases, and 9 bases had no gene match. This CDR3 spans 16 amino acids. The CDR3 nucleotides are TGTGCCAGCAGCTTATATGCGGGAGGAGTCATCAATGAGCAGTTCTTC. It encodes CASSLYAGGVINEQFF.

This clonotype was seen repeatedly, ten times or more. The rearrangement joins TRBV6-2 or TRBV6-3 to TRBJ2-1; no firm D call. CDR1 is MNHEY, CDR2 SVGEGT, per germline. Trimming left V 0 bases short and J 8 bases short, with 23 bases between. CDR3 length equals 18 residues. The CDR3 loop is CASSYSRRSLIKSDEQFF. DNA of the CDR3: TGTGCCAGCAGTTACTCACGAAGGTCCTTAATTAAAAGTGATGAGCAGTTCTTC.

This clonotype appeared many times. The chain carries TRBV29-1 and TRBJ1-2; 7 bases agree with TRBD1. Germline V gene lookup returns CDR1 SQVTM and CDR2 ANQGSEA. V lost 0 bases to trimming and J lost 6 bases; unmatched junction nucleotides: 7. The CDR3 contains 14 residues. For the CDR3, the DNA is TGCAGCGTTGAAGAGTCGACAGGGTTCCATGGCTACACCTTC. It yields the protein CSVEESTGFHGYTF.

The CDR3 loop is CASGLVRGGDSPLHF. CDR3 nucleotide sequence: TGTGCTAGTGGTTTGGTACGTGGGGGGGACTCACCCCTCCACTTT. The chain uses TRBV12-5 and TRBJ1-6, with D possibly matching TRBD1 (5 bases). Trimming left V 0 bases short and J 10 bases short, with 13 bases between. The CDR3 has 15 amino acids. The V gene's germline CDR1 is LGHNT and CDR2 FRNRAP.

This clonotype was found many times. The V call is TRBV25-1, the J call TRBJ1-2; D gene unclear. The germline gives CDR1 MGHDK, CDR2 SYGVNS. The CDR3 sequence is 13 residues long. The V gene lost 2 bases and the J gene lost 5 bases, with 9 bases spanning the gap. CDR3 protein: CASSEQGRYGYTF. CDR3 bases: TGTGCCAGCAGTGAACAAGGGAGGTATGGCTACACCTTC.

This clonotype occurred many times. The chain uses TRBV10-2 and TRBJ2-3; 9 bases are a match to TRBD2. V dropped 4 bases and J dropped 8; count of bases not matched to a gene: 19. CDR1 and CDR2 (germline): WSHSY, SAAADI. CDR3 length: 18 amino acids. This chain's CDR3 is CASSVFSGTSRPRGTQYF. The CDR3 DNA reads as TGCGCCAGCAGTGTTTTCTCCGGGACTAGCAGACCACGGGGTACGCAGTATTTT.

V gene TRBV15 combines with J gene TRBJ1-1; D remains ambiguous. Trimming stripped 0 bases from V and 0 bases from J, with 14 bases between. Germline values: CDR1 LNHNV, CDR2 YYDKDF (reference sequence). The CDR3 has 17 residues. The CDR3 region has the DNA TGTGCCACCAGCAGAGACGGTCCGATTAGGGTGAACACTGAAGCTTTCTTT. It specifies CATSRDGPIRVNTEAFF. Full variable domain (missing parts from reference TRBV15 and TRBJ1-1): DAMVIQNPRYQVTQFGKPVTLSCSQTLNHNVMYWYQQKSSQAPKLLFHYYDKDFNNEADTPDNFQSRRPNTSFCFLDIRSPGLGDTAMYLCATSRDGPIRVNTEAFFGQGTRLTVV.

This clonotype has a count of ten or more. V gene TRBV20-1 combines with J gene TRBJ2-7; TRBD2 might be the D (6 bases). Trimming cost V 7 bases and J 2 bases, with 12 bases left between them. CDR1 is DFQATT, CDR2 SNEGSKA, per germline (reference sequence). The CDR3 totals 12 residues. CDR3 bases: TGCAGTGTGGCGGGACCGACCTACGAGCAGTACTTC. Amino acid sequence: CSVAGPTYEQYF.

As regards this clonotype: Being one base from a much bigger clone, this may be a read error. The CDR3 nucleotides are TGCGCCAGCAGCTATGGACTAGTGGGAGAGTCCTACGAGCAGTACTTC. This codes for CASSYGLVGESYEQYF. V is TRBV5-1 and J is TRBJ2-7; 7 bases match TRBD2. J lost 1 base, V lost 3 bases, and 10 bases had no gene match. The CDR3 covers 16 residues. CDR1 and CDR2 from the germline V gene are SGHRS and YFSETQ.

As for this clonotype: A junction boundary mismatches the germline segment, possibly from a read error. The J gene is TRBJ1-1, the V gene TRBV7-9, with D perhaps matching TRBD1 (5 bases). The CDR3 sequence is 14 residues long. Germline V CDR1 and CDR2: SEHNR, FQNEAQ (reference sequence). The CDR3 reads CTSSLGAGRTEAFF. The CDR3 region has the DNA TGTACCAGCAGCTTAGGAGCAGGGCGCACTGAAGCTTTCTTT.

The rearrangement links TRBV28 to TRBJ2-7, with D tentatively TRBD1 (5 bases). Looked up from germline, CDR1 is MDHEN and CDR2 is SYDVKM. The CDR3 runs 12 residues. V lost 7 bases to trimming and J lost 2 bases, with 9 bases between them. This CDR3 reads CASKKGPYEQYF. Written as DNA, the CDR3 is TGTGCCAGCAAGAAGGGGCCCTACGAGCAGTACTTC.

Worth noting for this clonotype: A much larger clone sits a single nucleotide away, making a read error possible. The rearrangement joins TRBV12-3 or TRBV12-4 to TRBJ2-7, with D possibly being TRBD1 or TRBD2 (5 bases each). The CDR3 contains 13 residues. V was cut by 2 bases and J by 12 bases, with 17 bases left in between. The CDR3 loop is CASSLTGRETRYF. For the CDR3, the DNA is TGTGCCAGCAGTTTAACGGGACGCGAGACCCGGTACTTC.

This clonotype has more than one count but fewer than ten. For the CDR3, the DNA is TGTGCCAGCACCGGACAGGCCGATGCGAACTATGGCTACACCTTC. Encoded protein: CASTGQADANYGYTF. The rearrangement uses TRBV2 and TRBJ1-2; TRBD1 agrees at 7 bases. CDR3 length: 15 amino acids. The V segment lost 7 bases and the J segment 2 bases; nucleotides outside the gene matches: 10. CDR1 is SNHLY and CDR2 is FYNNEI in the germline V gene.

For this clonotype: Being one base from a much bigger clone, this may be a read error. V and J are TRBV19 and TRBJ2-7; D is ambiguous. Trimming removed 0 bases from V and 0 bases from J, with 15 bases in between. This CDR3 contains 17 residues. Germline V CDR1 and CDR2: LNHDA, SQIVND (reference sequence). The CDR3 spells CASSIDIVNVDSYEQYF. CDR3 coding DNA: TGTGCCAGTAGTATAGATATCGTTAACGTAGACTCCTACGAGCAGTACTTC.

This clonotype was detected a few times. The chain joins TRBV7-9 to TRBJ2-7; 7 nucleotides line up with TRBD2. The CDR3 runs 15 residues. Trimming cost V 4 bases and J 0 bases; bases outside gene matches: 6. CDR1 is SEHNR and CDR2 is FQNEAQ in the germline V gene (reference sequence). The CDR3 sequence is CASSSKAGDSYEQYF. In nucleotides, the CDR3 is TGTGCCAGCAGCTCAAAGGCGGGAGACTCCTACGAGCAGTACTTC.

The genes are TRBV28 and TRBJ1-6, with TRBD1 matching 10 bases. The CDR3 has 15 residues. Germline V gene data show CDR1 as MDHEN and CDR2 as SYDVKM. J lost 10 bases, V lost 6 bases, and 9 bases had no gene match. The DNA for the CDR3 is TGTGCCAGCAGCGCCCCCGGGACAGGGGCCTCACCCCTCCACTTT. Its protein product is CASSAPGTGASPLHF.

Many counts were recorded for this clonotype. The chain links TRBV25-1 to TRBJ2-6; D is possibly TRBD1 (6 bases). CDR3 length: 15 residues. The germline gives CDR1 MGHDK, CDR2 SYGVNS. The germline V and J ends were trimmed by 3 bases and 3 bases, with 9 bases remaining between them. CDR3 protein: CASSDGGVGANVLTF. The CDR3 coding sequence is TGTGCCAGCAGTGATGGGGGCGTTGGGGCCAACGTCCTGACTTTC.

This clonotype was observed a handful of times. This chain joins TRBV27 and TRBJ2-1; D gene ambiguous. The germline V gene encodes CDR1 MNHEY and CDR2 SMNVEV (reference sequence). The CDR3 totals 13 residues. V was shortened by 0 bases and J by 6 bases, with 6 bases between the two germline ends. The CDR3 here is CASSLSRINEQFF. CDR3 DNA: TGTGCCAGCAGTTTATCGAGGATCAATGAGCAGTTCTTC.

This clonotype occurred a few times. At one boundary the junction diverges from the germline segment, which might be a read error. The V call is TRBV30, the J call TRBJ2-7; the D call may be TRBD1 or TRBD2 (6 bases each). CDR3 length equals 13 residues. The germline CDR1 and CDR2 sequences are GTSNPN and SVGIG (reference sequence). The CDR3 nucleotides are TGTGCCTGGAGTATTCTGGGGGGCTACGAGCGGTACTTC. Translating gives CAWSILGGYERYF. Combining the CDR3 with reference TRBV30 and TRBJ2-7 gives the whole variable domain SQTIHQWPATLVQPVGSPLSLECTVEGTSNPNLYWYRQAAGRGLQLLFYSVGIGQISSEVPQNLSASRPQDRQFILSSKKLLLSDSGFYLCAWSILGGYERYFGPGTRLTVT.

Remarks on this clonotype: A read error may explain this, as a much larger clone is one base away. The chain uses TRBV4-1 and TRBJ2-7; 12 positions agree with TRBD2. The germline V gene encodes CDR1 MGHRA and CDR2 YSYEKL. The CDR3 is made up of 17 amino acids. Here the CDR3 DNA reads TGCGCCAACAGCCAAGCCCCTAGCGGGAGGGCTTCCTACGAGCAGTACTTC. Translating gives CANSQAPSGRASYEQYF.